A selection of T cell receptor beta chains follows, all from one sample in a study of T cell responses to AZD1222 COVID-19 vaccine. Assay used: immunoSEQ multiplex PCR; TCRdb lists only in-frame clones, some missing. The repertoire holds 100,000 or so clones, 85% to 90% seen once, with 5% in the top ten. The sequenced sample was peripheral blood, obtained on day 0 of AZD1222 vaccination. All receptors come from an adult in good health. Each CDR3 is given with its conserved first and last residue.

J gene: TRBJ1-1; V gene: TRBV6-5; CDR3 protein: CASSYSDSGLNTEAFF
J gene: TRBJ1-1; V gene: TRBV6-4; CDR3 protein: CASKADMNTEAFF
J gene: TRBJ1-1; V gene: TRBV6-2/TRBV6-3; CDR3 protein: CASSSPKTSYLNTEAFF
J gene: TRBJ1-1; V gene: TRBV5-1; CDR3 protein: CASSFGSPGTEAFF
J gene: TRBJ2-7; V gene: TRBV24-1; CDR3 protein: CATSDPPGGGGEQYF
J gene: TRBJ1-3; V gene: TRBV29-1; CDR3 protein: CSVAIHSGNTIYF
J gene: TRBJ2-3; V gene: TRBV4-2; CDR3 protein: CASSQEPSGGTDTQYF
J gene: TRBJ2-3; V gene: TRBV30; CDR3 protein: CAWTPGTRTGADTQYF
J gene: TRBJ2-7; V gene: TRBV5-4; CDR3 protein: CASSRGQNYEQYF
J gene: TRBJ2-3; V gene: TRBV18; CDR3 protein: CASSPEANTDTQYF
J gene: TRBJ2-1; V gene: TRBV30; CDR3 protein: CAWSRDRGPHEQFF
J gene: TRBJ1-5; V gene: TRBV7-9; CDR3 protein: CASSLTGDSNQPQHF
J gene: TRBJ1-1; V gene: TRBV4-2; CDR3 protein: CASSQVGNTEAFF
J gene: TRBJ2-7; V gene: TRBV2; CDR3 protein: CASSEGTTSSYEQYF
J gene: TRBJ1-2; V gene: TRBV5-4; CDR3 protein: CASSQGQGAKPFYGYTF
J gene: TRBJ1-1; V gene: TRBV2; CDR3 protein: CASKSDRPGNTEAFF
J gene: TRBJ2-2; V gene: TRBV5-1; CDR3 protein: CASSSDSGGSTGELFF
J gene: TRBJ1-2; V gene: TRBV5-4; CDR3 protein: CASSLLEGDGQGYTF
J gene: TRBJ2-1; V gene: TRBV20-1; CDR3 protein: CSASSDGLAGWNEQFF
J gene: TRBJ1-1; V gene: TRBV5-5; CDR3 protein: CASSLAGQAGAEAFF
J gene: TRBJ2-2; V gene: TRBV28; CDR3 protein: CASTLSRGHNTGELFF
J gene: TRBJ1-2; V gene: TRBV5-1; CDR3 protein: CASSLEGDNYGYTF
J gene: TRBJ1-6; V gene: TRBV28; CDR3 protein: CASSPGRSYNSPLHF
J gene: TRBJ1-1; V gene: TRBV30; CDR3 protein: CAWSRGGGGWTNTEAFF
J gene: TRBJ2-3; V gene: TRBV30; CDR3 protein: CAWSLGDTQYF
J gene: TRBJ2-2; V gene: TRBV7-2; CDR3 protein: CASSLSRNTGELFF
J gene: TRBJ2-1; V gene: TRBV4-1; CDR3 protein: CASSKTSGMEQFF
J gene: TRBJ1-5; V gene: TRBV12-3/TRBV12-4; CDR3 protein: CASRPTGNQPQHF
J gene: TRBJ2-7; V gene: TRBV11-2; CDR3 protein: CASSLTSGGGLHEQYF
J gene: TRBJ1-6; V gene: TRBV3-1/TRBV3-2; CDR3 protein: CASSQLGGGLNSPLHF
J gene: TRBJ2-5; V gene: TRBV21-1; CDR3 protein: CASMWTAGAPGTQYF
J gene: TRBJ1-5; V gene: TRBV5-4; CDR3 protein: CASSRGSDQPQHF
J gene: TRBJ2-7; V gene: TRBV4-3; CDR3 protein: CASSQYGGTYEQYF